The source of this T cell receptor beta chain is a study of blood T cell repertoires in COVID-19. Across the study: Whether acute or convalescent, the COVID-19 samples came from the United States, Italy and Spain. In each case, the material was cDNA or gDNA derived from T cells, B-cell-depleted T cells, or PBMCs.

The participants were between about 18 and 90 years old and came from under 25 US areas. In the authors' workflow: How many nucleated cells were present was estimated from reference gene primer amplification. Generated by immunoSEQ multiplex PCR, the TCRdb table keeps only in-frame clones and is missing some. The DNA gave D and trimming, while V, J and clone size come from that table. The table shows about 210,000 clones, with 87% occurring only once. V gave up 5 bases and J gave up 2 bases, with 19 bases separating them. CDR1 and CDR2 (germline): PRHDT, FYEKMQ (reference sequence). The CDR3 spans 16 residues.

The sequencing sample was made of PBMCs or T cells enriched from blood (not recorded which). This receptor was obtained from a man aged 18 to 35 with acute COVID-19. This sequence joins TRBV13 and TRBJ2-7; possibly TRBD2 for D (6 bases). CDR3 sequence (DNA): TGTGCCAGCAGCCAGACTCAGGGCGGGATAACCTACGAGCAGTACTTC. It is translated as CASSQTQGGITYEQYF.